A single sample is the source of the 9 T cell receptor beta chains below, sequenced in a study of blood T cell dynamics during melanoma immunotherapy (TCRdb year 2020). The library relied on the immunoSEQ multiplex PCR assay. TCRdb re-hosts the immuneACCESS table, in-frame sequences only. Its copies lack some clones; in the studies checked, an unresolved V gene accounts for under half of them, and the cause for the rest is not known. The sample yields nearly 25,000 clones; roughly 89% were counted once. The top ten clones comprise roughly 4.6% of the sample. What this sample's time point label stands for: pre-treatment baseline. Sample: blood, taken from a patient treated with checkpoint blockade. These receptors were collected from a human donor with melanoma.

The chain links TRBV2 to TRBJ2-7; D possibly uses TRBD1 or TRBD2 (5 bases each). The ends were cut back, 3 bases at V and 3 bases at J, with 12 bases in the middle. Germline V gene lookup returns CDR1 SNHLY and CDR2 FYNNEI. The CDR3 is made up of 14 amino acids. CDR3 DNA: TGTGCCAGCAGTGATCAGGGACGCGGCTACGAGCAGTACTTC. Translating gives CASSDQGRGYEQYF. Using reference TRBV2 and TRBJ2-7 for the parts outside the CDR3, the full variable domain is EPEVTQTPSHQVTQMGQEVILRCVPISNHLYFYWYRQILGQKVEFLVSFYNNEISEKSEIFDDQFSVERPDGSNFTLKIRSTKLEDSAMYFCASSDQGRGYEQYFGPGTRLTVT.

V usage is TRBV11-2 and J usage is TRBJ2-3, with 9 bases identical to TRBD1. This CDR3 is built from 16 residues. Trimming at V came to 6 bases and at J to 5 bases, leaving 12 bases not matched to a gene. Per germline, CDR1 SGHAT and CDR2 FQNNGV. The CDR3 sequence is CASRETRDRAGDTQYF. DNA of the CDR3: TGTGCCAGCAGGGAGACCCGGGACAGGGCAGGAGATACGCAGTATTTT.

This clone was found once. The chain employs TRBV18 and TRBJ2-5, with D uncertain. V lost 3 bases to trimming and J lost 2 bases, with 4 bases between them. Germline CDR1 KGHSH, CDR2 LQKENI. The CDR3 is 12 residues long. CDR3 bases: TGTGCCAGCTCACCTCGTCAAGAGACCCAGTACTTC. It is translated as CASSPRQETQYF. Looking up the rest from reference TRBV18 and TRBJ2-5 gives the full variable domain: NAGVMQNPRHLVRRRGQEARLRCSPMKGHSHVYWYRQLPEEGLKFMVYLQKENIIDESGMPKERFSAEFPKEGPSILRIQQVVRGDSAAYFCASSPRQETQYFGPGTRLLVL.

The V and J genes are TRBV6-5 and TRBJ1-1, with D unresolved. This CDR3 comprises 13 residues. The germline V gene encodes CDR1 MNHEY and CDR2 SVGAGI. Trimming pared 8 bases from V and 1 base from J, leaving 11 bases between. The CDR3 loop is CASGRSRNTEAFF. CDR3 sequence (DNA): TGTGCCAGCGGACGGTCCCGGAACACTGAAGCTTTCTTT.

The rearrangement joins TRBV4-1 to TRBJ1-6; TRBD1 matches at 7 bases. Germline V CDR1 and CDR2: MGHRA, YSYEKL. J lost 6 bases, V lost 2 bases, and 7 bases had no gene match. The CDR3 runs 16 residues. The CDR3 spells CASSQIGTALNSPLHF. The CDR3 DNA sequence: TGCGCCAGCAGCCAAATTGGGACAGCCCTTAATTCACCCCTCCACTTT.

This sequence joins TRBV6-1 and TRBJ2-1; D unresolved. The CDR3 has 15 amino acids. Germline V gene lookup returns CDR1 MNHNS and CDR2 SASEGT. V lost 4 bases and J 0 bases, leaving 10 bases between the germline ends. CDR3 DNA sequence: TGTGCCAGCAGTGGTCCACCCAGCTCCTACAATGAGCAGTTCTTC. Protein sequence: CASSGPPSSYNEQFF.

This clone was counted only a few times. The V call is TRBV4-2, the J call TRBJ2-7; weak D call: TRBD1 (5 bases). CDR3 length equals 15 residues. Germline V gives CDR1 LGHNA, CDR2 YNFKEQ. V was pared by 0 bases and J by 4 bases, with 13 bases between. The CDR3 DNA sequence: TGTGCCAGCAGCCAAGATACAGGTCGTGGGTACGAGCAGTACTTC. As protein: CASSQDTGRGYEQYF.

This chain connects TRBV2 to TRBJ1-5; TRBD1 is a possible D gene (6 bases). The germline V gene encodes CDR1 SNHLY and CDR2 FYNNEI. There are 15 residues in the CDR3. Between the trimmed V and J ends, which lost 6 bases and 6 bases, there was a span of 18 bases. The DNA of the CDR3 is TGTGCCAGCAGGGGAGGGGGAGGAGTAGGTCAGCCCCAGCATTTT. It specifies CASRGGGGVGQPQHF.

CDR3 residues: CASSRDRRSNQPQHF. For the CDR3, the DNA is TGTGCCAGCAGTCGAGACAGGCGCAGCAATCAGCCCCAGCATTTT. The chain carries TRBV6-5 and TRBJ1-5, with D tentatively TRBD1 (6 bases). Germline CDR1 MNHEY, CDR2 SVGAGI. The CDR3 is 15 residues long. The ends were cut back, 5 bases at V and 1 base at J, with 12 bases in the middle.